Sequencing of this T cell receptor beta chain was carried out in a study of human T cells and chemical hapten exposure. Study results and limitations: No alteration of TCRs above 1 in 1000 frequency was seen with DPC sensitization.

Note on this clonotype: The antigen is undetermined.

CDR3 length: 15 residues. CDR1 and CDR2 (germline): WSHSY, SAAADI. The V end lost 6 bases, the J end lost 4 bases, and 17 bases lay between the germline ends. Indicated time point: healthy volunteer bleed at 2 weeks. From whole blood left unfractionated, total RNA was extracted. Each CDR3 protein is one row after TCRdb ran MiXCR on the RACE reads. The table shows roughly 130,000 distinct CDR3 sequences, with 9% to 10% occurring only once. The clonotype originates from a male donor in good health. Some clones in this sample may be carry-over from other donors' samples. The J gene is TRBJ2-3, the V gene TRBV10-2; possible D gene TRBD1, 7 bases. The specimen sequenced was whole blood. In DNA, the CDR3 is TGCGCCAGCAGGAGGGAGGCAGGGGGAGCAGATACGCAGTATTTT. This translates into CASRREAGGADTQYF.